This T cell receptor beta chain was captured in a study of OX40 agonist ivuxolimab in advanced cancers. Turning to the study itself: A diagnosis of hepatocellular carcinoma, melanoma, renal cell or head and neck cancer was present in dose-escalation patients.

This CDR3 comprises 15 residues. CDR1 is MNHEY, CDR2 SVGAGI, per germline. V lost 0 bases, J lost 6 bases, and 3 bases stayed unmatched. Data came from immunoSEQ multiplex PCR; TCRdb stores just in-frame clones and leaves some out. Of about 32,000 clones listed, roughly 84% are singletons. This receptor was taken from an adult with an advanced solid tumor such as melanoma, head and neck, liver or kidney cancer. This sample comprised CD4+ or CD8+ T cells sorted from blood, obtained in a trial of the OX40 agonist ivuxolimab. V and J are TRBV6-5 and TRBJ2-7, with 12 bases matching TRBD1. Here the CDR3 DNA reads TGTGCCAGCAGTTACTCGGGACAGGGGGCTAGCGAGCAGTACTTC. Translating gives CASSYSGQGASEQYF.